The present T cell receptor (beta chain) was sequenced within a study of identical twins. One entry per CDR3 protein, called by TCRdb with MiXCR from the 5' RACE reads. The sample yields 400,000 to 600,000 distinct CDR3 sequences, under 25% seen once. V was pared by 5 bases and J by 1 base, with 14 bases between. The V gene's germline CDR1 is WSHSY and CDR2 SAAADI. The CDR3 sequence is 16 residues long. This clonotype was seen a few times. This sample also belongs to another study, concerning yellow fever vaccine responses in identical twins.

V and J are TRBV10-2 and TRBJ2-2; weak D call: TRBD1 (6 bases). The sample was CD4+ T cells sorted from blood. The receptor was isolated from a woman aged 18-29 years in good health. CDR3 residues: CASSRTGLENTGELFF. In DNA form, the CDR3 reads TGCGCCAGCAGTAGAACAGGGCTGGAGAACACCGGGGAGCTGTTTTTT.